This TCR beta chain was sequenced in a study of blood T cell repertoires in COVID-19. Study information: The United States, Italy and Spain were the sources of the acute and convalescent COVID-19 samples. PBMCs, B-cell-depleted T cells, or T cells were the source of the cDNA or gDNA that made up the material.

Per the original data handling: Amplifying reference gene primers gave estimates of nucleated cell counts. Data came from immunoSEQ multiplex PCR; TCRdb stores just in-frame clones and leaves some out. V and J calls and clone size come straight from that table; D and trimming were deduced from the DNA. The table includes 130,000 to 150,000 clones, about 80% detected once. Germline V lookup: CDR1 MNHEY, CDR2 SMNVEV (reference sequence). V lost 5 bases, J lost 5 bases, and 9 bases stayed unmatched. CDR3 length: 15 amino acids. This chain connects TRBV27 to TRBJ1-1; TRBD1 aligns across 9 bases. Sequencing used peripheral blood. The sequence was collected from a woman older than 75 with acute or convalescent COVID-19. The CDR3 region has the DNA TGTGCCAGCAGTCCTACAGGGGGCGCGGTAACTGAAGCTTTCTTT. Protein product: CASSPTGGAVTEAFF.